Listed below are T cell receptor beta chains from one sample, sequenced in a study of blood T cell repertoires in COVID-19. Generated by immunoSEQ multiplex PCR, the TCRdb table keeps only in-frame clones and is missing some. The sample lists a few hundred thousand clones, about 80% occurring once. Sequencing was carried out using peripheral blood. The source of these receptors is a woman of 80 years or more with acute or convalescent COVID-19. CDR3s include the opening cysteine and the closing phenylalanine or tryptophan. A D gene is named only where the DNA matches it firmly.

cdr3_aa v_call d_call
CASSTSGRDYNEQFF TRBV21-1 -
CASSSGGRTGELFF TRBV5-5 TRBD2
CASSYVPGQGLSGANVLTF TRBV2 TRBD1
CATSRDPGSNQPQHF TRBV15 -
CASSAGQGRGNEQFF TRBV9 TRBD1
CATSGGGISVDTQYF TRBV15 TRBD2
CASSQDLVGTGDSPLHF TRBV4-3 -
CASSIGGGNEQFF TRBV19 TRBD2
CASSLGQDYGYTF TRBV6-5 TRBD1
CASSLESGAETQYF TRBV5-1 TRBD2
CASSSGGTTDTQYF TRBV5-1 TRBD2
CASSPSGGRGAEQYF TRBV19 TRBD2
CASRRQGVNTEAFF TRBV2 TRBD1
CASGSQRGPYNEQFF TRBV19 TRBD2
CAISESTIGRGANVLTF TRBV10-3 -
CASSRGQAATNEKLFF TRBV7-9 TRBD1
CATSRAPGGAMGTEAFF TRBV15 TRBD1
CASKQGHSSYNEQFF TRBV6-5 -
CASSGNRAGYTF TRBV5-4 -
CSASGAAVTSGSNVRNEQFF TRBV20-1 TRBD2
CASSIDRASYEQYF TRBV27 TRBD1
CASITSGRAYTQYF TRBV28 TRBD2
CASSSVQGFGNQPQHF TRBV6-5 TRBD1
CASSSRDGSQPQHF TRBV27 -
CASSLESGEKNSPLHF TRBV5-1 -
CASSQENSGGAIGSYNEQFF TRBV4-3 TRBD2
CASRSAGGGWTDTQYF TRBV7-2 TRBD2
CASRRGQNYGYTF TRBV6-5 TRBD1
CASSYEANYGYTF TRBV6-5 -
CASSDQGLGNYNEQFF TRBV2 -
CASSLRDPSTEAFF TRBV3-1/TRBV3-2 -
CASSQGLAATYEQYF TRBV3-1/TRBV3-2 TRBD2
CASSASVAEAFF TRBV2 -
CSARTRDGYTF TRBV20-1 -
CASSLEQGAGTEAFF TRBV5-1 TRBD1
CASSSWEGVTEAFF TRBV4-3 -
CASSQPGGFETQYF TRBV3-1/TRBV3-2 TRBD2
CSGGQGIWETQYF TRBV29-1 TRBD1
CASSHFGGEKPQHF TRBV4-1 -
CASSLAGGTQETQYF TRBV2 TRBD2
CATSGAGFLEQFF TRBV11-2 -
CAGALKVAQTQYF TRBV7-2 -
CSARDLVGSSF TRBV20-1 -
CASSSTGSGTGELFF TRBV5-1 TRBD1
CASSNAGDTGELFF TRBV19 -
CASRGGRETQYF TRBV2 TRBD2
CASSLGVQGARLNEKLFF TRBV7-9 TRBD1
CASSSGTGKNEKLFF TRBV9 TRBD1
CASSVGLAGEGVGYEQYF TRBV5-4 TRBD2
CASKLGSRTGELFF TRBV6-5 -
CASSLRRWGGLDTQYF TRBV13 -
CASAGETEAFF TRBV5-5 -
CASSRQSYEQYF TRBV25-1 -
CASSLKIGDRGPREQYF TRBV27 TRBD1